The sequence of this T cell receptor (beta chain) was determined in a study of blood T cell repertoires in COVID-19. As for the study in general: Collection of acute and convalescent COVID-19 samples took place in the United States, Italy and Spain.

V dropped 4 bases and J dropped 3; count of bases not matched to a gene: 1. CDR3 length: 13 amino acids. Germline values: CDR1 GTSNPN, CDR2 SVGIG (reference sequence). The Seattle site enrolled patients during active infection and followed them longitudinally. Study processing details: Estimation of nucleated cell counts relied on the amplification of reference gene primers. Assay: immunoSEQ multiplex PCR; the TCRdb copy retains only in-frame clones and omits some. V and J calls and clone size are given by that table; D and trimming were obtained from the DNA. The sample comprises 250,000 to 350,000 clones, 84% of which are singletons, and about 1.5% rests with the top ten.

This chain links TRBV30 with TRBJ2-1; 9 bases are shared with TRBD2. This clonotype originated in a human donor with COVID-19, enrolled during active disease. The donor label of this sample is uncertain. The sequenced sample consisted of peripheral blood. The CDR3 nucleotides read TGTGCCTGGACTAGCGGGAACTACAATGAGCAGTTCTTC. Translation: CAWTSGNYNEQFF.